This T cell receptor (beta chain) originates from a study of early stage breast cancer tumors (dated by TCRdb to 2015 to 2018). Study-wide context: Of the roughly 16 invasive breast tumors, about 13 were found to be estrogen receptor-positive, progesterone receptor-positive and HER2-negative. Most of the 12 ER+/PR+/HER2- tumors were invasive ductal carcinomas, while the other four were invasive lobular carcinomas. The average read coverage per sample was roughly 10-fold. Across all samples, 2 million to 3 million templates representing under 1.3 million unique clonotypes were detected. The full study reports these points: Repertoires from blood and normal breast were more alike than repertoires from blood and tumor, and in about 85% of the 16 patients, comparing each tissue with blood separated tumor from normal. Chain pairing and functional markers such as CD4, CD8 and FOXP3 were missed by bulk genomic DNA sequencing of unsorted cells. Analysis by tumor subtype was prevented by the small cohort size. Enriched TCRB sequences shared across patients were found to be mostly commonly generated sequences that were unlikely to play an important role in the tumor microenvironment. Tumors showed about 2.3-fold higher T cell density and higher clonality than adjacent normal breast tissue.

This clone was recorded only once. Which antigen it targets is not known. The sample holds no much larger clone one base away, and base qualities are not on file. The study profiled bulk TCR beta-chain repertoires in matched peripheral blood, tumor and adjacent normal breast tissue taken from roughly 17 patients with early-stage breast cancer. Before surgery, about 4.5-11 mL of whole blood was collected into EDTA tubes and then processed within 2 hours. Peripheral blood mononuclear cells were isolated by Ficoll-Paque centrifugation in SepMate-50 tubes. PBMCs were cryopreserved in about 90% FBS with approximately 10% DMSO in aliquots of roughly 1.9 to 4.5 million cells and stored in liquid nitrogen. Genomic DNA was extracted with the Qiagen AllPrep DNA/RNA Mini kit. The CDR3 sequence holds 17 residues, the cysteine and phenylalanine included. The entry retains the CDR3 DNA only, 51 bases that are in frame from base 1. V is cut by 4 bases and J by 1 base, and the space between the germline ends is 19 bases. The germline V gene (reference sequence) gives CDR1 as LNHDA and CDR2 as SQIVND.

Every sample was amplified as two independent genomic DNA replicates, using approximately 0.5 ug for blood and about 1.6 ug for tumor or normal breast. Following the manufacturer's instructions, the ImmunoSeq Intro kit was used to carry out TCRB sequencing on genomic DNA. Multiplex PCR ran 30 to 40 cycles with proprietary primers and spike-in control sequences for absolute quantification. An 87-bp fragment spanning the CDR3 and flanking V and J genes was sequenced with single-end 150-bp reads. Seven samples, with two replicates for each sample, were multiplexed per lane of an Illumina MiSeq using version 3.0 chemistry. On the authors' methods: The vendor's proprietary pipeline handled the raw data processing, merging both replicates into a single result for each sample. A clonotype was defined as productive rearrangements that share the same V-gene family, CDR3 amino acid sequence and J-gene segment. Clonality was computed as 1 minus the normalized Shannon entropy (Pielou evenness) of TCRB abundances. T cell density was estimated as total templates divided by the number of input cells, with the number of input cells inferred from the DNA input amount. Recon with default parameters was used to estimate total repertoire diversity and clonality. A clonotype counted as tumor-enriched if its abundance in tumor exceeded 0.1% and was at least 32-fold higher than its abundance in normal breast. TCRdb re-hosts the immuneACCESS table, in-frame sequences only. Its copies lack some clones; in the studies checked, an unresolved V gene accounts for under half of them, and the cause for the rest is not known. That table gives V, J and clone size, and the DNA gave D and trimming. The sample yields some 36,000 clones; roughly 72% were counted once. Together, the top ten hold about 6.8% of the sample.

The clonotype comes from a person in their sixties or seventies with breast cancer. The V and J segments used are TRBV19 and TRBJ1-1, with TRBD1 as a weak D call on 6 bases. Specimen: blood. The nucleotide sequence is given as TGTGCCAGTAGTACCCACCACAGGGTGAGGGGGAACACTGAAGCTTTCTTT. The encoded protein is CASSTHHRVRGNTEAFF.